The 28 T cell receptor beta chains reported below all come from one sample, sequenced in a study of OX40 agonist ivuxolimab in advanced cancers. Generated by immunoSEQ multiplex PCR, the TCRdb table keeps only in-frame clones and is missing some. The table has fewer than 85,000 clones, approximately 86% seen once; the top ten hold approximately 1.9%. Sequenced material: CD4+ or CD8+ T cells sorted from blood, taken in a trial of the OX40 agonist ivuxolimab. The origin of the receptors is an adult with an advanced solid tumor such as melanoma, head and neck, liver or kidney cancer.

The chain links TRBV30 to TRBJ1-1; D gene uncertain. Germline V gives CDR1 GTSNPN, CDR2 SVGIG (reference sequence). The CDR3 runs to 10 residues. Trimming removed 4 bases from V and 6 bases from J, with 6 bases in between. In DNA form, the CDR3 reads TGTGCCTGGATCGGCGCTGAAGCTTTCTTT. Its translation: CAWIGAEAFF.

The rearrangement joins TRBV7-9 to TRBJ2-1; 11 bases match TRBD2. The length of the CDR3 is 15 residues. Germline-derived CDR1 and CDR2 are SEHNR and FQNEAQ (reference sequence). The V gene end was trimmed by 5 bases and the J gene end by 4 bases; junction bases not matched to a gene: 4. CDR3 region: CASSTGLAAYNEQFF. The CDR3 DNA reads as TGTGCCAGCAGCACGGGACTAGCGGCTTACAATGAGCAGTTCTTC.

The chain employs TRBV19 and TRBJ2-7; 13 bases are shared with TRBD2. CDR3 length: 18 residues. CDR1 and CDR2 (germline): LNHDA, SQIVND (reference sequence). The V segment lost 6 bases and the J segment 4 bases; nucleotides outside the gene matches: 15. CDR3 sequence (DNA): TGTGCCAGTAGGGAGGGGACTAGCGGGGCCGGGGGGCCATACGAGCAGTACTTC. Amino acids: CASREGTSGAGGPYEQYF. The entire variable domain, with the rest obtained from reference TRBV19 and TRBJ2-7, is as follows: DGGITQSPKYLFRKEGQNVTLSCEQNLNHDAMYWYRQDPGQGLRLIYYSQIVNDFQKGDIAEGYSVSREKKESFPLTVTSAQKNPTAFYLCASREGTSGAGGPYEQYFGPGTRLTVT.

This clone was observed a few times. The chain is built from TRBV9 and TRBJ1-5; 7 bases match TRBD1. The junction had 7 bases not matched to a gene; V was cut back by 3 bases and J by 7 bases. The CDR3 has 14 residues. Germline assignment: CDR1 SGDLS and CDR2 YYNGEE. The DNA of the CDR3 is TGTGCCAGCAGCGCCACAGGGGACGGGCAGCCCCAGCATTTT. Translating it yields CASSATGDGQPQHF. The entire variable domain, with the rest obtained from reference TRBV9 and TRBJ1-5, is as follows: DSGVTQTPKHLITATGQRVTLRCSPRSGDLSVYWYQQSLDQGLQFLIQYYNGEERAKGNILERFSAQQFPDLHSELNLSSLELGDSALYFCASSATGDGQPQHFGDGTRLSIL.

V usage is TRBV27 and J usage is TRBJ2-2; no definite D call. The CDR3 has 12 amino acids. The V gene lost 5 bases and the J gene lost 6 bases, with 7 bases spanning the gap. CDR1 and CDR2 from the germline V gene are MNHEY and SMNVEV (reference sequence). This CDR3 reads CASSRVSGELFF. The CDR3, as DNA: TGTGCCAGCAGTAGAGTCTCCGGGGAGCTGTTTTTT.

V and J are TRBV7-2 and TRBJ2-1; D not certain. This CDR3 region has 16 residues. V lost 5 bases, J lost 0 bases, and 14 bases lay in between. Germline V lookup: CDR1 SGHTA, CDR2 FQGNSA. The CDR3 bases are TGTGCCAGCAGCCCGACCCCTAGTATCTCCTACAATGAGCAGTTCTTC. It yields the protein CASSPTPSISYNEQFF.

CDR3 sequence (DNA): TGTGCCAGCAGTGAACCAACCGCCATAGCGGGGATAATCGGGGAGCTGTTTTTT. Translation gives CASSEPTAIAGIIGELFF. This chain uses TRBV6-1 with TRBJ2-2; TRBD2 aligns across 8 bases. The germline CDR1 and CDR2 sequences are MNHNS and SASEGT. Trimming took 2 bases from V and 7 from J; bases not matched to a gene: 15. CDR3 size: 18 residues.

The chain carries TRBV30 and TRBJ1-5; D is perhaps TRBD1 (6 bases). In germline, CDR1 is GTSNPN, CDR2 SVGIG (reference sequence). V was shortened by 1 base and J by 7 bases, with 14 bases between the two germline ends. The CDR3 extends over 14 amino acids. CDR3 nucleotides: TGTGCCTGGAGTGGCCAGGGGTGGAGGCAGCCCCAGCATTTT. Translated, it gives CAWSGQGWRQPQHF.

The rearrangement uses TRBV9 and TRBJ2-1; tentative D call: TRBD2 (5 bases). This CDR3 is built from 15 residues. Trimming took 4 bases from V and 4 from J, leaving 15 bases between them. Germline CDR1 SGDLS, CDR2 YYNGEE. CDR3 DNA: TGTGCCAGCAGCCCCACTAGGCTTCCGTACAATGAGCAGTTCTTC. Its protein is CASSPTRLPYNEQFF.

V and J are TRBV4-2 and TRBJ2-2, with 9 bases aligning to TRBD2. Trimming at V came to 1 base and at J to 3 bases, leaving 3 bases not matched to a gene. The germline CDR1 and CDR2 sequences are LGHNA and YNFKEQ. The CDR3 has 16 residues. This CDR3 reads CASSQGSGRHTGELFF. The CDR3 coding sequence is TGTGCCAGCAGCCAAGGTAGCGGGAGACACACCGGGGAGCTGTTTTTT.

Only one count was recorded for this clone. At one end, the junction sequence differs from germline, possibly due to a read error. In DNA form, the CDR3 reads TGTGCCAGCAGCACGTCCTCGGGGATCTCCTACGAGCAGTACTTC. Amino acids: CASSTSSGISYEQYF. The chain employs TRBV4-1 and TRBJ2-7, with D perhaps matching TRBD2 (5 bases). Germline V gives CDR1 MGHRA, CDR2 YSYEKL. The CDR3 is 15 amino acids.

The chain carries TRBV5-1 and TRBJ2-3; 10 bases fit TRBD1. The CDR3 length is 17 residues. Germline assignment: CDR1 SGHRS and CDR2 YFSETQ. V shed 4 bases, J shed 4 bases, and the junction held 12 bases outside the gene matches. The CDR3 spells CASSPFSPGQGPDTQYF. The CDR3 DNA follows: TGCGCCAGCAGCCCCTTTTCTCCGGGACAGGGGCCAGATACGCAGTATTTT.

The chain couples TRBV7-9 to TRBJ1-1, with D hard to call. Germline V gene data show CDR1 as SEHNR and CDR2 as FQNEAQ (reference sequence). The CDR3 has 12 amino acids. Trimming stripped 4 bases from V and 1 base from J, with 4 bases between. In DNA, the CDR3 is TGTGCCAGCAGCTCCTCGAACACTGAAGCTTTCTTT. Translating it yields CASSSSNTEAFF.

This chain connects TRBV2 to TRBJ2-3; unclear D gene. Looked up from germline, CDR1 is SNHLY and CDR2 is FYNNEI. V was shortened by 6 bases and J by 4 bases, with 11 bases between the two germline ends. This CDR3 has 13 amino acids. CDR3 residues: CASSPDMADTQYF. CDR3 in DNA: TGTGCCAGCAGCCCCGACATGGCAGATACGCAGTATTTT.

This chain connects TRBV6-5 to TRBJ2-3, with 8 bases that match TRBD1. Germline V gives CDR1 MNHEY, CDR2 SVGAGI. The V and J ends lost 7 bases and 3 bases, in that order; junction bases with no gene match: 3. CDR3 length: 13 residues. The chain's CDR3 is CASTRGLTDTQYF. The CDR3 DNA follows: TGTGCCAGCACCAGGGGGCTTACAGATACGCAGTATTTT.

V and J are TRBV5-6 and TRBJ2-3; D gene ambiguous. The CDR3 contains 14 residues. V was pared by 0 bases and J by 2 bases, with 7 bases between. Germline loops: CDR1 SGHDT, CDR2 YYEEEE. In DNA, the CDR3 is TGTGCCAGCAGCTTGGTACTAAACACAGATACGCAGTATTTT. This translates into CASSLVLNTDTQYF.

V usage is TRBV7-9 and J usage is TRBJ2-5, with D perhaps being TRBD1 or TRBD2 (5 bases each). The CDR3 totals 11 residues. The germline CDR1 and CDR2 sequences are SEHNR and FQNEAQ (reference sequence). The ends were cut back, 5 bases at V and 9 bases at J, with 10 bases in the middle. The CDR3 DNA sequence: TGTGCCAGCAGCCGGGACCTTGCCCAGTACTTC. Translation: CASSRDLAQYF.

This chain links TRBV11-1 with TRBJ1-2; D is uncertain. V lost 1 base and J lost 1, with 7 bases in between. Germline CDR1 SGHAT, CDR2 FQDESV (reference sequence). This CDR3 region has 14 residues. CDR3 DNA sequence: TGTGCCAGCAGCTTAGACGGGTTTAACTATGGCTACACCTTC. This codes for CASSLDGFNYGYTF.

V and J are TRBV4-2 and TRBJ1-5; D remains ambiguous. The CDR3 runs to 17 residues. The germline CDR1 and CDR2 sequences are LGHNA and YNFKEQ. V lost 0 bases to trimming and J lost 0 bases, with 12 bases between them. The CDR3 is CASSQDFGVGSNQPQHF. The CDR3 DNA reads TGTGCCAGCAGCCAAGATTTTGGGGTAGGTAGCAATCAGCCCCAGCATTTT.

V is TRBV6-6 and J is TRBJ2-7; D gene unclear. Germline CDR1 and CDR2: MNHNY and SVGAGI (reference sequence). This CDR3 region has 14 residues. V lost 0 bases and J 6 bases, leaving 12 bases between the germline ends. The CDR3, as DNA: TGTGCCAGCAGTTACTCTATGTTCCCAGGCGAGCAGTACTTC. It translates to CASSYSMFPGEQYF.

The chain has TRBV7-6 and TRBJ2-2; 12 bases map to TRBD1. The germline CDR1 and CDR2 sequences are SGHVS and FNYEAQ. This CDR3 is 17 amino acids long. V lost 2 bases and J lost 5; bases outside the gene matches: 6. CDR3 DNA: TGTGCCAGCAGCTTAATCCCGGGACAGGGGGCGACCGGGGAGCTGTTTTTT. Translating gives CASSLIPGQGATGELFF.

This chain joins TRBV12-5 and TRBJ2-6; D may be TRBD1 (5 bases). CDR1 is LGHNT, CDR2 FRNRAP, per germline. The V end was cut by 0 bases, the J end by 2 bases, with 5 bases between. CDR3 size: 15 residues. CDR3 sequence: CASGLVQAGANVLTF. CDR3 coding DNA: TGTGCTAGTGGTTTGGTACAGGCTGGGGCCAACGTCCTGACTTTC.

The rearrangement joins TRBV5-3 to TRBJ2-7; the D gene is possibly TRBD1 (6 bases). TRBV5-3 is an open reading frame, and its role is uncertain. The length of the CDR3 is 14 residues. Trimming took 8 bases from V and 2 from J, leaving 17 bases between them. CDR3 loop: CASSLSGQPYEQYF. The CDR3 nucleotides read TGTGCCAGCAGCCTATCCGGACAGCCCTACGAGCAGTACTTC.

The chain is built from TRBV6-1 and TRBJ2-5; the D gene is possibly TRBD2 (6 bases). Trimming took 3 bases from V and 2 from J, leaving 16 bases between them. CDR1 and CDR2 from the germline V gene are MNHNS and SASEGT. The CDR3 is 16 residues long. In DNA form, the CDR3 reads TGTGCCAGCAGTGACGGAAGGCGGGGTCGGCAAGAGACCCAGTACTTC. Its protein is CASSDGRRGRQETQYF.

The genes are TRBV4-3 and TRBJ1-6; D remains ambiguous. The germline V and J ends were trimmed by 0 bases and 11 bases, with 14 bases remaining between them. The CDR3 runs to 15 residues. The germline CDR1 and CDR2 sequences are LGHNA and YSLEER. The CDR3 nucleotides are TGCGCCAGCAGCCAAGATCGGGAGGGTCTCGCACCCCTCCACTTT. Translating gives CASSQDREGLAPLHF.

This rearrangement joins TRBV27 to TRBJ2-3; a weak D match, TRBD2 (5 bases). V was pared by 3 bases and J by 3 bases, with 7 bases between. The CDR3 extends over 13 amino acids. In germline, CDR1 is MNHEY, CDR2 SMNVEV (reference sequence). CDR3 sequence reads: CASSFTGTDTQYF. Written as DNA, the CDR3 is TGTGCCAGCAGTTTTACGGGGACAGATACGCAGTATTTT.

The chain joins TRBV28 to TRBJ2-5; D may be TRBD2 (6 bases). Trimming removed 3 bases at V and 1 base at J, with 12 bases between. CDR1 is MDHEN and CDR2 is SYDVKM in the germline V gene. The CDR3 has 15 amino acids. CDR3 amino acids: CASSFGGTAQETQYF. CDR3 nucleotides: TGTGCCAGCAGTTTTGGCGGGACTGCCCAAGAGACCCAGTACTTC.

V is TRBV11-2 and J is TRBJ1-1, with D uncertain. V dropped 7 bases and J dropped 1 base, with 13 bases sitting between them. The CDR3 loop spans 14 amino acids. Germline CDR1 SGHAT, CDR2 FQNNGV. CDR3: CASKGWGGNTEAFF. In DNA, the CDR3 is TGTGCCAGCAAAGGTTGGGGAGGGAACACTGAAGCTTTCTTT.